The 15 T cell receptor beta chains in this list originate from one sample, sequenced in a study of cytomegalovirus exposure and HLA in healthy donors. TCRdb's copy holds only in-frame clones and misses some; the assay was immunoSEQ multiplex PCR. The sample has 55,000 to 70,000 clones, 91% seen once; the top ten hold about 3%. The sequenced sample was PBMCs. These receptors originate from a man younger than 35 in good health and CMV-seronegative.

The V call is TRBV7-9, the J call TRBJ1-5; tentative D call: TRBD1 (5 bases). The CDR3 is made up of 12 amino acids. In germline, CDR1 is SEHNR, CDR2 FQNEAQ (reference sequence). Trimming took 4 bases from V and 7 from J, leaving 8 bases between them. In DNA, the CDR3 is TGTGCCAGCAGCTCAGGGTTACAGCCCCAGCATTTT. It specifies CASSSGLQPQHF.

The CDR3 spells CASSPLGARGITDTQYF. The CDR3 nucleotides are TGTGCCAGCAGTCCCCTGGGGGCTCGGGGTATAACAGATACGCAGTATTTT. This chain connects TRBV27 to TRBJ2-3; TRBD1 is a possible D gene (6 bases). The CDR3 covers 17 residues. Germline-derived CDR1 and CDR2 are MNHEY and SMNVEV (reference sequence). Deletions cut 5 bases from V and 3 bases from J, with 21 bases between.

This clone appeared once. The V gene is TRBV10-3, the J gene TRBJ1-5; D may be TRBD1 (5 bases). CDR3 length equals 14 residues. Germline loops: CDR1 ENHRY, CDR2 SYGVKD. V lost 0 bases to trimming and J lost 4 bases, with 7 bases between them. CDR3 sequence (DNA): TGTGCCATCAGTGAGTCGGGGGGAAATCAGCCCCAGCATTTT. Encoded protein: CAISESGGNQPQHF.

The chain recombines TRBV4-1 with TRBJ2-5, with TRBD1 as a possible D gene (5 bases). The CDR3 has 14 amino acids. The V gene's germline CDR1 is MGHRA and CDR2 YSYEKL. V was cut by 9 bases and J by 1 base, with 15 bases left in between. CDR3 in amino acids: CASSWGKSQETQYF. CDR3 bases: TGCGCCAGTTCCTGGGGCAAGAGCCAAGAGACCCAGTACTTC.

The chain carries TRBV29-1 and TRBJ1-2, with 10 bases lining up with TRBD1. The V gene end was trimmed by 3 bases and the J gene end by 2 bases; junction bases not matched to a gene: 9. The CDR3 length is 16 residues. Germline lookup yields CDR1 SQVTM and CDR2 ANQGSEA. DNA for the CDR3: TGCAGCGTTGACGGGACAGGGGATCGGTCGAACTATGGCTACACCTTC. Its protein product is CSVDGTGDRSNYGYTF. Drawing the rest from reference TRBV29-1 and TRBJ1-2, the complete variable domain is SAVISQKPSRDICQRGTSLTIQCQVDSQVTMMFWYRQQPGQSLTLIATANQGSEATYESGFVIDKFPISRPNLTFSTLTVSNMSPEDSSIYLCSVDGTGDRSNYGYTFGSGTRLTVV.

This CDR3 is CATLPQASEQYF. The CDR3 bases are TGTGCCACACTGCCACAGGCCTCCGAGCAGTACTTC. The chain has TRBV18 and TRBJ2-7, with D perhaps TRBD1 (5 bases). This CDR3 has 12 amino acids. V was pared by 10 bases and J by 6 bases, with 16 bases between. CDR1 and CDR2 from the germline V gene are KGHSH and LQKENI. Filled out from reference TRBV18 and TRBJ2-7, the complete variable domain reads NAGVMQNPRHLVRRRGQEARLRCSPMKGHSHVYWYRQLPEEGLKFMVYLQKENIIDESGMPKERFSAEFPKEGPSILRIQQVVRGDSAAYFCATLPQASEQYFGPGTRLTVT.

The gene calls are TRBV27 and TRBJ1-1; D call uncertain. This CDR3 region has 15 residues. With 0 bases removed from V and 1 base from J, the gap between germline ends came to 9 bases. Germline lookup yields CDR1 MNHEY and CDR2 SMNVEV (reference sequence). CDR3 loop: CASSLSPGSNTEAFF. The DNA for the CDR3 is TGTGCCAGCAGTTTATCGCCAGGCTCGAACACTGAAGCTTTCTTT.

This chain links TRBV18 with TRBJ2-5; D remains ambiguous. V lost 3 bases, J lost 5 bases, and 4 bases lay in between. The CDR3 covers 11 residues. The germline V gene encodes CDR1 KGHSH and CDR2 LQKENI. The CDR3 reads CASSPGETQYF. The DNA of the CDR3 is TGTGCCAGCTCACCCGGGGAGACCCAGTACTTC.

This sequence joins TRBV28 and TRBJ1-5; 8 nucleotides align to TRBD1. The CDR3 covers 15 residues. The germline gives CDR1 MDHEN, CDR2 SYDVKM. With 3 bases clipped from V and 4 bases from J, the junction kept 5 bases outside the gene matches. The CDR3 loop is CASSFQTGDNQPQHF. The CDR3 nucleotides read TGTGCCAGCAGTTTCCAGACAGGGGATAATCAGCCCCAGCATTTT.

The chain is built from TRBV7-2 and TRBJ2-1, with 12 bases matching TRBD2. This CDR3 contains 14 residues. The V segment lost 4 bases and the J segment 16 bases; nucleotides outside the gene matches: 11. Germline lookup yields CDR1 SGHTA and CDR2 FQGNSA. CDR3 protein: CASSSPGLAGIRFF. The CDR3, as DNA: TGTGCCAGCAGCTCGCCCGGACTAGCGGGAATTCGATTCTTC.

This chain joins TRBV28 and TRBJ2-7; 9 bases match TRBD1. The germline gives CDR1 MDHEN, CDR2 SYDVKM. The CDR3 is 16 amino acids. J gave up 4 bases and V 8 bases, and 15 bases lay outside the gene matches. This CDR3 reads CASVSGSTGGLYEQYF. The CDR3 nucleotides read TGTGCCAGCGTCTCCGGAAGTACAGGGGGCTTATACGAGCAGTACTTC.

V usage is TRBV27 and J usage is TRBJ2-2; D is unclear. There are 13 residues in the CDR3. V lost 3 bases and J lost 0, with 2 bases in between. Germline-derived CDR1 and CDR2 are MNHEY and SMNVEV (reference sequence). The CDR3 region has the DNA TGTGCCAGCAGTTTCACGAACACCGGGGAGCTGTTTTTT. Protein sequence: CASSFTNTGELFF.

The V and J genes are TRBV15 and TRBJ2-3, with D possibly being TRBD2 (5 bases). CDR1 LNHNV and CDR2 YYDKDF come from the germline V gene (reference sequence). This CDR3 is built from 16 residues. V lost 4 bases to trimming and J lost 2 bases, with 16 bases between them. DNA for the CDR3: TGTGCCACCAGCATCAGCGGAGCATGGTCCACAGATACGCAGTATTTT. Translating gives CATSISGAWSTDTQYF.

The chain links TRBV7-2 to TRBJ2-2; the D gene is possibly TRBD2 (6 bases). V shed 5 bases and J shed 1 base, with 8 bases lying between them. This CDR3 contains 14 residues. Germline values: CDR1 SGHTA, CDR2 FQGNSA. CDR3 nucleotides: TGTGCCAGCAGCCATAGCGGGAACACCGGGGAGCTGTTTTTT. Residues: CASSHSGNTGELFF.

This chain uses TRBV30 with TRBJ2-3; D remains unclear. Trimming removed 7 bases at V and 3 bases at J, with 8 bases between. The germline gives CDR1 GTSNPN, CDR2 SVGIG (reference sequence). This CDR3 is 11 amino acids long. As DNA, the CDR3 is TGTGCCTTGGAGACGACAGATACGCAGTATTTT. Translated, it gives CALETTDTQYF.